Presented here are 23 T cell receptor beta chains from one specimen sequenced in a study of blood T cells in healthy people across ages (dated by TCRdb to between 2015 and 2017). The library relied on 5' RACE. Data came from an Illumina HiSeq 2500. A second PCR of about 7 to 12 cycles was run with a J-beta primer mix and a sample-barcoded 5' primer. TCRdb reworked the public reads: Q25 trimming with fastp, MiXCR clone assembly, productive beta chains retained. Entries that share a CDR3 protein sequence are merged under the most common genes and DNA. The sample has some 1.4 million distinct CDR3 sequences on record, around 39% of them singletons. The ten largest clones represent under 8% of the sample. Sequenced material: blood. Receptor source: a woman younger than 30 in good health.

This clonotype has more than one count but fewer than ten. The CDR3 DNA follows: TGTGCCAGCACCGGACGTGCGACTAGCGGGGCGAGCTCCTACAATGAGCAGTTCTTC. Amino acid sequence: CASTGRATSGASSYNEQFF. This chain links TRBV7-2 with TRBJ2-1, with TRBD2 identical over 11 bases. The CDR3 sequence is 19 residues long. Germline V gene sequence: CDR1 SGHTA, CDR2 FQGNSA. With 7 bases clipped from V and 0 bases from J, the junction kept 14 bases outside the gene matches.

This clonotype appeared a few times. The chain employs TRBV4-1 and TRBJ1-1; weak D call: TRBD1 (5 bases). The CDR3 runs 16 residues. V was cut by 4 bases and J by 2 bases, with 17 bases left in between. CDR1 and CDR2 (germline): MGHRA, YSYEKL. CDR3 sequence: CASSPHQGNRNTEAFF. The CDR3, as DNA: TGCGCCAGCAGCCCCCATCAGGGAAATCGTAACACTGAAGCTTTCTTT.

The rearrangement links TRBV7-2 to TRBJ2-5; 7 bases line up with TRBD1. Germline lookup yields CDR1 SGHTA and CDR2 FQGNSA. The CDR3 totals 15 residues. V lost 4 bases and J lost 10; bases outside the gene matches: 15. The CDR3 protein is CASSSETGYPTYQYF. Written as DNA, the CDR3 is TGTGCCAGCAGCTCCGAGACAGGGTACCCCACATACCAGTACTTC.

The V gene is TRBV7-9, the J gene TRBJ2-1; 9 nucleotides line up with TRBD1. With V trimmed by 4 bases and J by 5 bases, 9 bases remained unmatched. CDR3 size: 16 residues. Germline lookup yields CDR1 SEHNR and CDR2 FQNEAQ (reference sequence). This chain's CDR3 is CASSSPPGQGDNEQFF. The CDR3 DNA reads TGTGCCAGCAGCTCCCCTCCGGGACAGGGCGACAATGAGCAGTTCTTC. The entire variable domain, with the rest obtained from reference TRBV7-9 and TRBJ2-1, is as follows: DTGVSQNPRHKITKRGQNVTFRCDPISEHNRLYWYRQTLGQGPEFLTYFQNEAQLEKSRLLSDRFSAERPKGSFSTLEIQRTEQGDSAMYLCASSSPPGQGDNEQFFGPGTRLTVL.

The chain combines TRBV7-2 with TRBJ1-3; the D gene is possibly TRBD1 (6 bases). CDR1 is SGHTA, CDR2 FQGNSA, per germline. The CDR3 runs to 14 residues. V was clipped by 6 bases and J by 0 bases, with 9 bases between them. The DNA for the CDR3 is TGTGCCAGCAGGGACAGATCCTCTGGAAACACCATATATTTT. Amino acid sequence: CASRDRSSGNTIYF.

A remark on this clonotype: A much larger clone differs by one base, so this may be a read error. The chain uses TRBV4-1 and TRBJ2-5; possible D gene TRBD2, 7 bases. Deletions cut 7 bases from V and 11 bases from J, with 20 bases between. The germline gives CDR1 MGHRA, CDR2 YSYEKL. The CDR3 is 13 amino acids. The CDR3 protein is CASIGGATNEQYF. The CDR3 nucleotides are TGCGCCAGCATAGGGGGGGCCACCAATGAGCAGTACTTC.

This clonotype was observed a single time. Its ends do not fully match the called genes, so a read error is possible. J is TRBJ1-1 and V is TRBV24-1, with a weak D call TRBD1 (5 bases). Germline CDR1 reads KGHDR; CDR2 reads SFDVKD. There are 12 residues in the CDR3. This CDR3 is CATRGVGTVAFF. Here the CDR3 DNA reads TGTGCCACCAGGGGGGTTGGTACTGTAGCTTTCTTT.

This clonotype was observed a few times. The rearrangement joins TRBV5-6 to TRBJ2-2, with 9 bases identical to TRBD1. The germline V gene has CDR1 SGHDT and CDR2 YYEEEE. Losses at the gene ends were 0 bases for V and 4 bases for J; bases not matched to a gene: 7. This CDR3 comprises 17 residues. CDR3 protein: CASSLVGTGFSTGELFF. The CDR3 nucleotides are TGTGCCAGCAGCTTGGTGGGGACAGGGTTTTCCACCGGGGAGCTGTTTTTT.

The chain employs TRBV29-1 and TRBJ2-6; D is possibly TRBD1 (5 bases). The CDR3 loop spans 13 amino acids. Trimming took 7 bases from V and 2 from J, leaving 9 bases between them. From germline, CDR1 is SQVTM and CDR2 ANQGSEA. The CDR3 is CSADTPGANVLTF. For the CDR3, the DNA is TGCAGCGCGGACACTCCTGGGGCCAACGTCCTGACTTTC.

In this sample, this clonotype turned up a few times. The chain couples TRBV28 to TRBJ1-1; no clear D gene. Germline V gives CDR1 MDHEN, CDR2 SYDVKM. The CDR3 runs 15 residues. Trimming stripped 2 bases from V and 1 base from J, with 11 bases between. CDR3 sequence: CASSLTLLGNTEAFF. CDR3 DNA sequence: TGTGCCAGCAGTTTAACACTCTTAGGGAACACTGAAGCTTTCTTT.

The V and J genes are TRBV4-1 and TRBJ2-7; D is possibly TRBD2 (5 bases). Trimming took 0 bases from V and 3 from J, leaving 9 bases between them. Germline V gene lookup returns CDR1 MGHRA and CDR2 YSYEKL. The CDR3 contains 14 residues. The CDR3 spells CASSQDHGDYEQYF. The CDR3 region has the DNA TGCGCCAGCAGCCAAGATCACGGGGACTACGAGCAGTACTTC.

The genes are TRBV30 and TRBJ2-3; 11 nucleotides align to TRBD2. The germline CDR1 and CDR2 sequences are GTSNPN and SVGIG (reference sequence). The V segment lost 5 bases and the J segment 4 bases; nucleotides outside the gene matches: 8. The CDR3 runs 15 residues. The CDR3 protein is CAWRLAGLGSDTQYF. DNA for the CDR3: TGTGCCTGGCGACTAGCGGGGTTGGGTTCAGATACGCAGTATTTT.

V usage is TRBV6-1 and J usage is TRBJ2-5; D perhaps matches TRBD2 (5 bases). The CDR3 length is 15 residues. Deletions cut 6 bases from V and 2 bases from J, with 16 bases between. Germline assignment: CDR1 MNHNS and CDR2 SASEGT. In DNA form, the CDR3 reads TGTGCCAGCAGAGAGGCGGACTGGAAACAAGAGACCCAGTACTTC. This sequence encodes CASREADWKQETQYF.

The chain uses TRBV20-1 and TRBJ1-1, with a weak D call TRBD1 (6 bases). CDR1 is DFQATT and CDR2 is SNEGSKA in the germline V gene (reference sequence). This CDR3 is built from 15 residues. Trimming removed 3 bases at V and 3 bases at J, with 17 bases between. The CDR3 bases are TGCAGTGCTAGGACCCCGGGGGGGGCCGACACTGAAGCTTTCTTT. Amino acid sequence: CSARTPGGADTEAFF.

The rearrangement joins TRBV6-2 or TRBV6-3 to TRBJ2-7; 7 bases fit TRBD1. CDR1 is MNHEY and CDR2 is SVGEGT in the germline V gene. The CDR3 length is 15 residues. Trimming cost V 0 bases and J 2 bases; bases outside gene matches: 4. The chain's CDR3 is CASSYSPTGTYEQYF. The CDR3, as DNA: TGTGCCAGCAGTTACTCACCGACAGGGACCTACGAGCAGTACTTC.

J is TRBJ1-2 and V is TRBV28, with 8 bases fitting TRBD1. Germline-derived CDR1 and CDR2 are MDHEN and SYDVKM. CDR3 length equals 14 residues. V was pared by 4 bases and J by 7 bases, with 8 bases of the junction left unmatched. CDR3 in DNA: TGTGCCAGCAGTTCAGGGGGCGCGGGTCCTGGCTACACCTTC. Residues: CASSSGGAGPGYTF.

The chain links TRBV24-1 to TRBJ2-2; D is perhaps TRBD1 (6 bases). The CDR3 totals 15 residues. Germline assignment: CDR1 KGHDR and CDR2 SFDVKD. V was pared by 5 bases and J by 2 bases, with 11 bases between. CDR3 sequence (DNA): TGTGCCACCAGTGCTGGGACACTCAACACCGGGGAGCTGTTTTTT. Protein sequence: CATSAGTLNTGELFF.

About this clonotype: The junction does not match germline at one end; this may be a read error. V gene TRBV4-1 combines with J gene TRBJ2-7; tentatively, D is TRBD1 (7 bases). Germline CDR1 is MGHRA and CDR2 is YSYEKL. The CDR3 contains 15 residues. CDR3 in DNA: TGCGCCAACAGCCGCGGGACAGAGGCCTCCTACGAGCAGTACTTC. Translating it yields CANSRGTEASYEQYF.

The chain uses TRBV4-1 and TRBJ2-7; 12 bases match TRBD2. The CDR3 covers 17 residues. Trimming at V came to 5 bases and at J to 2 bases, leaving 10 bases not matched to a gene. In germline, CDR1 is MGHRA, CDR2 YSYEKL. The CDR3 spells CASSARSASGGAYEQYF. The CDR3 region has the DNA TGCGCCAGCAGCGCTCGGTCCGCTAGCGGGGGGGCCTACGAGCAGTACTTC.

A word on this clonotype: One end of the junction is discordant with germline, which a read error may explain. The chain recombines TRBV25-1 with TRBJ2-1; 11 bases agree with TRBD2. Germline lookup yields CDR1 MGHDK and CDR2 SYGVNS. CDR3 length: 18 residues. The CDR3, as DNA: TGTGTCAGCAGAGTTAGGCTAGCGGGGGGAACTCGTTACAATGAGCAGTTCTTC. It yields the protein CVSRVRLAGGTRYNEQFF.

Only one count was recorded for this clonotype. The genes are TRBV10-3 and TRBJ1-2; no clear D. Germline V CDR1 and CDR2: ENHRY, SYGVKD. Trimming shortened V by 0 bases and J by 0 bases, and 8 bases separated the two germline ends. The length of the CDR3 is 15 residues. The CDR3: CAISESAGTNYGYTF. CDR3 DNA: TGTGCCATCAGTGAGTCGGCAGGAACTAACTATGGCTACACCTTC.

The V and J genes are TRBV25-1 and TRBJ2-1; 7 bases map to TRBD2. Trimming removed 0 bases from V and 14 bases from J; junction bases left unmatched: 10. This CDR3 is 14 amino acids long. In germline, CDR1 is MGHDK, CDR2 SYGVNS. CDR3 sequence (DNA): TGTGCCAGCAGTGAATACCGCCGGGGGGACGGAGAGTTCTTC. Amino acid sequence: CASSEYRRGDGEFF.

CDR3 region: CSALDSNYGYTF. The DNA for the CDR3 is TGCAGCGCCCTAGACAGTAACTATGGCTACACCTTC. The V gene is TRBV29-1, the J gene TRBJ1-2, with TRBD1 as a possible D gene (5 bases). The CDR3 contains 12 residues. V was shortened by 7 bases and J by 1 base, with 10 bases between the two germline ends. Looked up from germline, CDR1 is SQVTM and CDR2 is ANQGSEA.